Detailed here is one T cell receptor beta chain. Its antigen is unidentified. The record originates from a study of cytomegalovirus exposure and HLA in healthy donors. As for the study in general: There were approximately 81 million unique TCRs (from HLA-typed donors) in an early data release. General study results and limits: Other equally common chains were less clonally expanded than HLA-associated TCR beta chains, a later analysis showed. Under in vitro conditions, a few CMV-associated chains were confirmed as specific for CMV antigens. Productive rates of about 90% or about 30% were seen for most TCR beta V segments in an earlier analysis.

PCR involved 60 Vbeta and 13 Jbeta primers. TCRdb keeps only in-frame clones here, not all; method: immunoSEQ multiplex PCR. The sample holds about 150,000 clones; roughly 90% are singletons and the top ten take 0.5% to 0.65%. Sample: PBMCs. This TCR derives from a middle-aged woman in good health and CMV-seronegative.

The CDR3 coding sequence is TGTGCCTGGGGGACAGGAGGGAGTTCAGATACGCAGTATTTT. Translating it yields CAWGTGGSSDTQYF. J is TRBJ2-3 and V is TRBV30; 8 bases agree with TRBD1. V trimming: 5 bases; J trimming: 4 bases; junction bases outside the gene matches: 8. The CDR3 is 14 residues long. The germline gives CDR1 GTSNPN, CDR2 SVGIG (reference sequence).